This T cell receptor beta chain was retrieved from a study of shared clonotypes between healthy human individuals. The assay was immunoSEQ multiplex PCR, and TCRdb's table has in-frame clones only and misses some. The sample carries under 150,000 clones, around 66% recorded once. Trimming stripped 1 base from V and 2 bases from J, with 15 bases between. Germline V gene data show CDR1 as MDHEN and CDR2 as SYDVKM. This CDR3 region has 17 residues. Pooled CD45RO+ cells and CCR7-negative CD45RA+ TemRA cells made up CD8 memory. Sequenced: memory CD8+ T cells sorted from blood. As to subset: CD45RO+ cells pooled with CCR7-negative TemRA cells. The chain is built from TRBV28 and TRBJ2-1; tentative D call: TRBD1 (6 bases). This TCR was recovered from a woman aged 25 to 39 in good health. CDR3 residues: CASSLFPGQGPYNEQFF. In nucleotides, the CDR3 is TGTGCCAGCAGTTTATTTCCAGGGCAGGGGCCCTACAATGAGCAGTTCTTC.